The TCR beta chain under discussion was sequenced for a study of blood T cell repertoires in COVID-19. In the study overall: Both acute and convalescent COVID-19 samples were obtained from the United States, Italy and Spain.

Original processing methods: Amplification with reference gene primers provided the estimates of nucleated cell counts. Measured with immunoSEQ multiplex PCR; TCRdb has only the in-frame clones, and not every one. V, J and clone size are those of that table, while D and trimming were read from the DNA. In the table there are approximately 350,000 clones, about 83% of which are singletons. CDR1 and CDR2 from the germline V gene are MDHEN and SYDVKM. Deletions cut 8 bases from V and 3 bases from J, with 16 bases between. The CDR3 totals 14 residues. The sequence came from a man aged 25-45 years with active or convalescent COVID-19. The chain is built from TRBV28 and TRBJ1-1, with D unresolved. Sequencing was performed on peripheral blood. The CDR3 region is CASRQSDSYTEAFF. The CDR3 DNA reads TGTGCCAGCCGCCAATCGGACTCTTACACTGAAGCTTTCTTT. The variable domain in full, with the rest retrieved from reference TRBV28 and TRBJ1-1, is DVKVTQSSRYLVKRTGEKVFLECVQDMDHENMFWYRQDPGLGLRLIYFSYDVKMKEKGDIPEGYSVSREKKERFSLILESASTNQTSMYLCASRQSDSYTEAFFGQGTRLTVV.